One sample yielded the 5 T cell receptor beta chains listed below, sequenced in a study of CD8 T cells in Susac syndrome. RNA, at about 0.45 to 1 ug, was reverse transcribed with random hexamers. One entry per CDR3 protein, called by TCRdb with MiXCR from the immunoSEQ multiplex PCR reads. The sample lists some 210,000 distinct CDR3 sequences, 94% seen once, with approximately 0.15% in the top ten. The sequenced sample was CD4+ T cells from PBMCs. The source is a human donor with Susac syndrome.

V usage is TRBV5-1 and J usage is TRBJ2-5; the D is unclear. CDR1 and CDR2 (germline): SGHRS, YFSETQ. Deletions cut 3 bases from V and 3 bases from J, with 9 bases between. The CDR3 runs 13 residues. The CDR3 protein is CASSSGPEETQYF. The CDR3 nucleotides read TGCGCCAGCAGCTCGGGCCCCGAAGAGACCCAGTACTTC. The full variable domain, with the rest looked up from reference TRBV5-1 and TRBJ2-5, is KAGVTQTPRYLIKTRGQQVTLSCSPISGHRSVSWYQQTPGQGLQFLFEYFSETQRNKGNFPGRFSGRQFSNSRSEMNVSTLELGDSALYLCASSSGPEETQYFGPGTRLLVL.

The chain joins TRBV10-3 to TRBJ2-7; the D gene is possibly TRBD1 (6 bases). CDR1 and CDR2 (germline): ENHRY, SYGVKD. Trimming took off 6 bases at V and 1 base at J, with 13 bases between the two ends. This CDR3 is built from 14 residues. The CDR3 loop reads CAIRPTGTSYEQYF. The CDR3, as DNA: TGTGCCATCAGGCCGACAGGTACATCCTACGAGCAGTACTTC.

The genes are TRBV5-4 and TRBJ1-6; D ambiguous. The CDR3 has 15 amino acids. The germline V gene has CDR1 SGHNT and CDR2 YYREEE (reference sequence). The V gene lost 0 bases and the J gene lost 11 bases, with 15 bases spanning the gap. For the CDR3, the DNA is TGTGCCAGCAGCTTGGAGGCTATCGAGACGGCACCCCTCCACTTT. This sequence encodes CASSLEAIETAPLHF.

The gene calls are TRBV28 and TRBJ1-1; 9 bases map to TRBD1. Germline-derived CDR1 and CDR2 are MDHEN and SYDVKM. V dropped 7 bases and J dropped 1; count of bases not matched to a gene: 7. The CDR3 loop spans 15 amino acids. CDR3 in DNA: TGTGCCAGCACCGCCCCGGGACAGGGGAACACTGAAGCTTTCTTT. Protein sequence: CASTAPGQGNTEAFF.

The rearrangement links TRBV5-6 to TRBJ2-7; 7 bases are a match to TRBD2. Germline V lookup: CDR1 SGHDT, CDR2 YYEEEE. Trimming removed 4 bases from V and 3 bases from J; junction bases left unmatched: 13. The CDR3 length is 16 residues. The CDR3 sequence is CASSELLPGLFYEQYF. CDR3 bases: TGTGCCAGCAGCGAATTACTTCCGGGACTATTCTACGAGCAGTACTTC.